The T cell receptor (beta chain) under discussion was sequenced for a study of cytomegalovirus exposure and HLA in healthy donors. The V gene's germline CDR1 is SGHRS and CDR2 YFSETQ. The CDR3 has 13 residues. Trimming removed 1 base at V and 2 bases at J, with 7 bases between. The PCR contained 60 Vbeta and 13 Jbeta primers. This table comes from immunoSEQ multiplex PCR, and its TCRdb copy is limited to in-frame clones, with some not included. The table lists fewer than 110,000 clones, around 79% of them singletons, with 1.5% to 2% in the top ten. The sample comprised PBMCs. The chain employs TRBV5-1 and TRBJ2-7; no clear D. The receptor comes from a middle-aged woman in good health and CMV-seronegative. In DNA, the CDR3 is TGCGCCAGCAGCTTGTCCGACACCTACGAGCAGTACTTC. Its translation: CASSLSDTYEQYF.